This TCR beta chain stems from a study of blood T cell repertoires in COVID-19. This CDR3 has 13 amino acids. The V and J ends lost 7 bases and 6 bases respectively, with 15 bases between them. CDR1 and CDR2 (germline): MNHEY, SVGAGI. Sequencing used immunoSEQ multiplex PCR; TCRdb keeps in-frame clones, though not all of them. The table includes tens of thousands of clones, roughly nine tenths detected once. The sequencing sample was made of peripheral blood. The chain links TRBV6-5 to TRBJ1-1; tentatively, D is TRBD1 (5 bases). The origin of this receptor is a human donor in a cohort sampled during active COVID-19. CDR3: CASILDWGAEAFF. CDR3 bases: TGTGCCAGCATATTGGATTGGGGCGCTGAAGCTTTCTTT.